What follows describes a single T cell receptor beta chain. The data stem from a study of cytomegalovirus exposure and HLA in healthy donors. It was with 60 Vbeta and 13 Jbeta primers that the PCR ran. Libraries were prepared by immunoSEQ multiplex PCR; TCRdb keeps only in-frame clonotypes and omits some of them. Of some 160,000 clones detected, 65% to 90% appear once; the ten largest clones hold 5% to 7%. Material for sequencing was PBMCs. The source of this sequence is a man aged 45-65 years in good health and CMV-seropositive.

The CDR3, as DNA: TGCGCCAGCAGCTTGGGAGGCTTTAAAAGTACTGAAGCTTTCTTT. It translates to CASSLGGFKSTEAFF. This chain uses TRBV5-1 with TRBJ1-1; D not certain. From germline, CDR1 is SGHRS and CDR2 YFSETQ. V was pared by 0 bases and J by 5 bases, with 14 bases between. The CDR3 length is 15 residues. The entire variable domain, with the rest obtained from reference TRBV5-1 and TRBJ1-1, is as follows: KAGVTQTPRYLIKTRGQQVTLSCSPISGHRSVSWYQQTPGQGLQFLFEYFSETQRNKGNFPGRFSGRQFSNSRSEMNVSTLELGDSALYLCASSLGGFKSTEAFFGQGTRLTVV.